This entry describes one T cell receptor beta chain. Its antigen is not identified. Trimming removed 2 bases from V and 7 bases from J, with 9 bases in between. This CDR3 comprises 13 residues. The CDR3 regions of TCR beta were amplified from RNA transcripts. Initially, a first-round RT-PCR of the TCR CDR3 employed the HTBI primer set. A single record per CDR3 protein comes from TCRdb applying MiXCR to the multiplex PCR reads. The sample has 500,000 to 600,000 distinct CDR3 sequences; around 15% are singletons. The data derive from a study of T cells in Graves' hyperthyroidism and ophthalmopathy. Overall study findings and caveats: Blood also held most thyroid clonotypes expanded beyond 0.001.

Hyperthyroidism, newly diagnosed and lasting under 2 months, affected patients aged 18 to 65. The PBMCs were sourced from fresh peripheral blood (about 9.7 ml). Sample: blood. The chain uses TRBV12-3 or TRBV12-4 and TRBJ2-1; D is possibly TRBD1 or TRBD2 (5 bases each). This receptor was identified in a young woman with Graves' hyperthyroidism. The CDR3 region has the DNA TGTGCCAGCAGTTTAATCGAGGGGAATGAGCAGTTCTTC. It codes for CASSLIEGNEQFF.